These 22 T cell receptor beta chains were all obtained from the same sample, sequenced in a study of cytomegalovirus exposure and HLA in healthy donors. Libraries were prepared by immunoSEQ multiplex PCR; TCRdb keeps only in-frame clonotypes and omits some of them. Of tens of thousands of clones in the sample, about 92% were seen once. The sequencing input was PBMCs. These receptors all come from a woman aged 18-30 years in good health and CMV-seronegative.

V is TRBV12-5 and J is TRBJ1-1; TRBD1 might be the D (6 bases). Germline assignment: CDR1 LGHNT and CDR2 FRNRAP. CDR3 length: 13 residues. V was trimmed by 6 bases and J by 5 bases, leaving 13 bases between them. The CDR3 spells CASGGTRGTEAFF. For the CDR3, the DNA is TGTGCTAGTGGCGGGACCAGGGGAACTGAAGCTTTCTTT. The full variable domain, completed using reference TRBV12-5 and TRBJ1-1, is DARVTQTPRHKVTEMGQEVTMRCQPILGHNTVFWYRQTMMQGLELLAYFRNRAPLDDSGMPKDRFSAEMPDATLATLKIQPSEPRDSAVYFCASGGTRGTEAFFGQGTRLTVV.

This clone was detected only a few times. The V and J genes are TRBV18 and TRBJ1-1; perhaps TRBD1 as D (5 bases). Trimming took off 1 base at V and 8 bases at J, with 8 bases between the two ends. CDR1 and CDR2 from the germline V gene are KGHSH and LQKENI. The CDR3 length is 12 residues. The CDR3 DNA is TGTGCCAGCTCACCACTCCGGGGGGAAGCTTTCTTT. Its protein product is CASSPLRGEAFF.

V gene TRBV6-5 combines with J gene TRBJ1-2; 7 bases map to TRBD1. The CDR3 extends over 15 amino acids. In germline, CDR1 is MNHEY, CDR2 SVGAGI. The V segment lost 6 bases and the J segment 4 bases; nucleotides outside the gene matches: 11. The CDR3 region has the DNA TGTGCCAGCAGGGCACCGGGACAGCAAGGCTATGGCTACACCTTC. It encodes CASRAPGQQGYGYTF.

The V and J genes are TRBV9 and TRBJ2-6, with 12 nucleotides matching TRBD2. Germline-derived CDR1 and CDR2 are SGDLS and YYNGEE. The CDR3 loop spans 19 amino acids. J lost 2 bases, V lost 4 bases, and 10 bases had no gene match. The CDR3 nucleotides read TGTGCCAGCAGCCCCCGGTGGACTAGCGGGGTTACTGGGGCCAACGTCCTGACTTTC. The encoded protein is CASSPRWTSGVTGANVLTF.

The V gene is TRBV4-1, the J gene TRBJ2-1; TRBD1 is a possible D gene (6 bases). Trimming removed 0 bases at V and 5 bases at J, with 20 bases between. Looked up from germline, CDR1 is MGHRA and CDR2 is YSYEKL. The CDR3 loop spans 18 amino acids. The CDR3 reads CASSQDRPGQGKDNEQFF. The CDR3, as DNA: TGCGCCAGCAGCCAAGATAGGCCCGGGCAGGGGAAAGACAATGAGCAGTTCTTC.

J is TRBJ2-1 and V is TRBV18, with 10 positions matching TRBD1. The CDR3 loop spans 15 amino acids. CDR1 KGHSH and CDR2 LQKENI come from the germline V gene. V was pared by 4 bases and J by 4 bases, with 4 bases of the junction left unmatched. CDR3 loop: CASSRGQGGYNEQFF. In DNA, the CDR3 is TGTGCCAGCTCACGTGGACAGGGGGGATACAATGAGCAGTTCTTC.

The rearrangement links TRBV11-2 to TRBJ1-1; D remains unclear. This CDR3 contains 14 residues. CDR1 is SGHAT and CDR2 is FQNNGV in the germline V gene. The ends were cut back, 1 base at V and 0 bases at J, with 6 bases in the middle. The CDR3 sequence: CASSLGGMNTEAFF. CDR3 DNA: TGTGCCAGCAGCTTAGGAGGTATGAACACTGAAGCTTTCTTT.

This clone has just a few counts. The V call is TRBV6-5, the J call TRBJ2-7; 8 positions agree with TRBD2. V gave up 10 bases and J gave up 10 bases; unmatched junction bases: 15. The CDR3 is 13 amino acids. The germline V gene encodes CDR1 MNHEY and CDR2 SVGAGI. The chain's CDR3 is CATKPSGGAIQYV. The DNA of the CDR3 is TGTGCCACCAAACCCTCGGGGGGGGCCATTCAGTACGTC.

The chain is built from TRBV9 and TRBJ2-1, with a weak D call TRBD2 (6 bases). With 0 bases removed from V and 6 bases from J, the gap between germline ends came to 13 bases. The CDR3 contains 15 residues. Germline CDR1 reads SGDLS; CDR2 reads YYNGEE. The CDR3: CASSVVGVGGNEQFF. The CDR3, as DNA: TGTGCCAGCAGCGTAGTTGGGGTGGGGGGCAATGAGCAGTTCTTC.

J is TRBJ1-1 and V is TRBV4-1, with D perhaps TRBD1 (5 bases). CDR1 is MGHRA, CDR2 YSYEKL, per germline. The CDR3 spans 14 residues. V lost 6 bases, J lost 1 base, and 12 bases lay in between. The CDR3 here is CASRGLTGNTEAFF. CDR3 nucleotides: TGCGCCAGCAGGGGACTGACTGGGAACACTGAAGCTTTCTTT.

The gene calls are TRBV10-3 and TRBJ2-1; 9 bases line up with TRBD1. The CDR3 contains 16 residues. J gave up 4 bases and V 2 bases, and 6 bases lay outside the gene matches. Germline V gene lookup returns CDR1 ENHRY and CDR2 SYGVKD. CDR3 bases: TGTGCCATCAGTGAGAGGAAGACAGGGGGTTACAATGAGCAGTTCTTC. Its protein is CAISERKTGGYNEQFF.

The rearrangement links TRBV27 to TRBJ2-3; 9 nucleotides align to TRBD2. The CDR3 is 15 amino acids. V dropped 5 bases and J dropped 3; count of bases not matched to a gene: 6. Per the germline V gene, CDR1 is MNHEY and CDR2 is SMNVEV (reference sequence). The CDR3 here is CASSPRLAETDTQYF. CDR3 nucleotides: TGTGCCAGCAGTCCTAGACTAGCGGAAACAGATACGCAGTATTTT.

V usage is TRBV6-1 and J usage is TRBJ1-5; TRBD1 matches at 7 bases. This CDR3 is 13 amino acids long. V was clipped by 7 bases and J by 7 bases; unmatched bases: 7. CDR1 is MNHNS, CDR2 SASEGT, per germline. The DNA of the CDR3 is TGTGCCAGCACTCGACAGGGTGGACAGCCCCAGCATTTT. Protein sequence: CASTRQGGQPQHF.

The genes are TRBV9 and TRBJ2-7; 10 bases are shared with TRBD1. The V gene end was trimmed by 4 bases and the J gene end by 4 bases; junction bases not matched to a gene: 5. Looked up from germline, CDR1 is SGDLS and CDR2 is YYNGEE. The CDR3 spans 14 residues. The CDR3 region has the DNA TGTGCCAGCAGCCTAAGGGACAGGGGTTACGAGCAGTACTTC. This translates into CASSLRDRGYEQYF.

This clone was seen only once. The V and J genes are TRBV2 and TRBJ1-1; unclear D gene. Germline V CDR1 and CDR2: SNHLY, FYNNEI. Trimming took 5 bases from V and 1 from J, leaving 8 bases between them. CDR3 size: 13 residues. DNA of the CDR3: TGTGCCAGCAGTTTGGCAGAGAACACTGAAGCTTTCTTT. Protein sequence: CASSLAENTEAFF.

The chain is built from TRBV15 and TRBJ2-4; 7 bases align to TRBD2. V dropped 0 bases and J dropped 0; count of bases not matched to a gene: 23. Per germline, CDR1 LNHNV and CDR2 YYDKDF (reference sequence). CDR3 length: 23 residues. The CDR3 here is CATSRDGPFGLAAARLAKNIQYF. In DNA form, the CDR3 reads TGTGCCACCAGCAGAGATGGCCCCTTTGGGCTAGCGGCGGCTAGATTAGCCAAAAACATTCAGTACTTC. Full variable domain (outside the CDR3, taken from reference TRBV15 and TRBJ2-4): DAMVIQNPRYQVTQFGKPVTLSCSQTLNHNVMYWYQQKSSQAPKLLFHYYDKDFNNEADTPDNFQSRRPNTSFCFLDIRSPGLGDTAMYLCATSRDGPFGLAAARLAKNIQYFGAGTRLSVL.

The chain is built from TRBV5-1 and TRBJ2-2; 12 bases are shared with TRBD2. The CDR3 consists of 16 residues. V lost 5 bases to trimming and J lost 4 bases; unmatched junction nucleotides: 6. Germline V gene lookup returns CDR1 SGHRS and CDR2 YFSETQ. The CDR3 here is CASRTLAGGSTGELFF. CDR3 DNA sequence: TGCGCCAGCAGGACACTAGCGGGAGGTAGCACCGGGGAGCTGTTTTTT.

The J gene is TRBJ2-7, the V gene TRBV11-2; no reliable D call. Germline-derived CDR1 and CDR2 are SGHAT and FQNNGV. The CDR3 consists of 12 residues. Trimming took off 6 bases at V and 3 bases at J, with 9 bases between the two ends. In DNA form, the CDR3 reads TGTGCCAGCAGTAGGTACAGCTACGAGCAGTACGTC. Its protein product is CASSRYSYEQYV.

This chain links TRBV7-9 with TRBJ1-3, with D possibly matching TRBD1 (6 bases). The germline CDR1 and CDR2 sequences are SEHNR and FQNEAQ (reference sequence). CDR3 size: 14 residues. Trimming removed 6 bases at V and 0 bases at J, with 9 bases between. In DNA, the CDR3 is TGTGCCAGCAGACCACAGGGCTCTGGAAACACCATATATTTT. Amino acid sequence: CASRPQGSGNTIYF.

This clone has just one count. The chain links TRBV11-2 to TRBJ1-2; D uncertain. This CDR3 spans 15 amino acids. V lost 1 base and J lost 8, with 17 bases in between. Germline values: CDR1 SGHAT, CDR2 FQNNGV. The CDR3 here is CASSLALGSPNGYTF. The CDR3 DNA is TGTGCCAGCAGCTTAGCTCTGGGCAGCCCGAACGGCTACACCTTC.

This clone was recorded only once. This sequence joins TRBV5-5 and TRBJ1-3; no clear D gene. Germline lookup yields CDR1 SGHKS and CDR2 YYEKEE (reference sequence). The CDR3 totals 17 residues. V shed 1 base and J shed 0 bases, with 14 bases lying between them. The CDR3 region has the DNA TGTGCCAGCAGCTTGTTGGGAGGCCGTCTCTCTGGAAACACCATATATTTT. It translates to CASSLLGGRLSGNTIYF.

The genes are TRBV7-2 and TRBJ2-7; no reliable D call. This CDR3 is 15 amino acids long. Trimming took 5 bases from V and 3 from J, leaving 17 bases between them. Germline assignment: CDR1 SGHTA and CDR2 FQGNSA. CDR3 region: CASSRSASTFYEQYV. Written as DNA, the CDR3 is TGTGCCAGCAGCCGGAGCGCCTCAACGTTCTACGAGCAGTACGTC.